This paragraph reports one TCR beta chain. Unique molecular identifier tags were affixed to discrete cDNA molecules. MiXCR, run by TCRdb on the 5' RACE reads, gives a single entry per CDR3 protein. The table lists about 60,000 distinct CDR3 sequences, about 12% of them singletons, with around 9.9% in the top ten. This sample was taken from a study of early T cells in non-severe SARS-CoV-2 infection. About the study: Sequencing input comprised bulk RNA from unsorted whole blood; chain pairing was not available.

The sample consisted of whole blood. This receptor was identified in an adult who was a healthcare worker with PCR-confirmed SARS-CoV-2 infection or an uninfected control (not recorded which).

CDR3 nucleotides: TGTGCCAGCAGTGGACAGCCCTATGAGACCCAGTACTTC. This codes for CASSGQPYETQYF. The chain has TRBV2 and TRBJ2-5; weak D call: TRBD1 (5 bases). CDR1 is SNHLY and CDR2 is FYNNEI in the germline V gene. There are 13 residues in the CDR3. Deletions cut 4 bases from V and 5 bases from J, with 11 bases between.